This T cell receptor (beta chain) emerged from a study of spatial heterogeneity in lung cancer. Stated time point: sample taken at primary tumor resection. Unsorted whole RNA samples from tumor, nontumor lung or frozen PBMC were sequenced. In TCRdb, the 5' RACE reads were re-called with MiXCR into one record per CDR3 protein. This table has under 15,000 distinct CDR3 sequences, around 15% appearing once. The CDR3 length is 15 residues. V was clipped by 5 bases and J by 7 bases; unmatched bases: 4. Germline V CDR1 and CDR2: LNHNV, YYDKDF (reference sequence). This clonotype was recorded at least ten times.

The V call is TRBV15, the J call TRBJ1-6; the match to TRBD1 covers 11 bases. The specimen comprised PBMCs, sampled at surgery. The receptor was derived from a male donor with early-stage non-small cell lung cancer. The CDR3 nucleotides read TGTGCCACCAGCGGCCGGGACAGGGGGAATTCACCCCTCCACTTT. Its protein is CATSGRDRGNSPLHF.